Each of the 29 T cell receptor beta chains below was sequenced from the same sample in a study of blood T cell repertoires in COVID-19. The method was immunoSEQ multiplex PCR; TCRdb's version includes in-frame clones alone and lacks a portion of them. The sample has 50,000 to 60,000 clones, more than 70% seen once; the top ten hold about 9.3%. The specimen was peripheral blood. The receptors here all came from a man aged 55 to 70 with active COVID-19.

This rearrangement joins TRBV9 to TRBJ2-6; 7 nucleotides line up with TRBD1. Germline values: CDR1 SGDLS, CDR2 YYNGEE. J lost 0 bases, V lost 0 bases, and 6 bases had no gene match. The CDR3 spans 18 residues. Here the CDR3 DNA reads TGTGCCAGCAGCGTAGCCTCGGACAGGTTCTCTGGGGCCAACGTCCTGACTTTC. Translation: CASSVASDRFSGANVLTF.

The chain recombines TRBV10-1 with TRBJ2-7; 8 bases match TRBD1. CDR1 and CDR2 (germline): WNHNN, SYGVQD (reference sequence). The trim removed 2 bases at V and 3 bases at J, leaving 12 bases unmatched. The CDR3 consists of 17 residues. Here the CDR3 reads CASSETGARQGYYEQYF. In DNA form, the CDR3 reads TGCGCCAGCAGTGAGACCGGCGCGCGACAGGGGTACTACGAGCAGTACTTC.

The J gene is TRBJ1-5, the V gene TRBV10-2; D perhaps matches TRBD1 (5 bases). The CDR3 runs to 13 residues. Germline lookup yields CDR1 WSHSY and CDR2 SAAADI. The V and J ends lost 4 bases and 9 bases respectively, with 13 bases between them. The DNA of the CDR3 is TGCGCCAGCAGTGTGGGATCCGGGGGGCCCCAGCATTTT. It translates to CASSVGSGGPQHF.

The rearrangement links TRBV6-5 to TRBJ2-7; 7 bases are shared with TRBD2. Looked up from germline, CDR1 is MNHEY and CDR2 is SVGAGI. The V gene end was trimmed by 1 base and the J gene end by 1 base; junction bases not matched to a gene: 1. The CDR3 consists of 14 residues. In DNA, the CDR3 is TGTGCCAGCAGTTACTGGCGGGAGTCCTACGAGCAGTACTTC. Its protein is CASSYWRESYEQYF.

Comments on this clone: Mismatch with germline at one junction end may stem from a read error. The chain uses TRBV11-3 and TRBJ2-3, with 12 bases fitting TRBD2. CDR1 SGHNT and CDR2 YENEEA come from the germline V gene. The CDR3 spans 16 residues. In DNA, the CDR3 is TGTGCCAGCAGGTTAGGACTAGCGGGGAGCACAGATACGCAGTATTTT. Amino acids: CASRLGLAGSTDTQYF.

The genes are TRBV6-5 and TRBJ1-4; TRBD1 might be the D (5 bases). CDR1 MNHEY and CDR2 SVGAGI come from the germline V gene. The CDR3 has 16 amino acids. Trimming cost V 2 bases and J 0 bases, with 10 bases left between them. The CDR3 protein is CASSYDSYTTNEKLFF. Here the CDR3 DNA reads TGTGCCAGCAGTTACGACAGTTACACAACTAATGAAAAACTGTTTTTT.

The CDR3 coding sequence is TGTGCCAGCACAGGGAGGGCCGTGGGCGAGCAGTACTTC. Translated, it gives CASTGRAVGEQYF. The chain is built from TRBV27 and TRBJ2-7; 7 bases fit TRBD2. CDR3 length: 13 amino acids. CDR1 MNHEY and CDR2 SMNVEV come from the germline V gene (reference sequence). V was clipped by 7 bases and J by 6 bases; unmatched bases: 9.

The gene calls are TRBV4-1 and TRBJ1-1, with 7 bases fitting TRBD1. The trim removed 3 bases at V and 5 bases at J, leaving 12 bases unmatched. CDR1 and CDR2 from the germline V gene are MGHRA and YSYEKL. CDR3 length: 16 amino acids. The chain's CDR3 is CASSQATLQGRTEAFF. CDR3 DNA sequence: TGCGCCAGCAGCCAGGCAACCCTACAGGGGCGTACTGAAGCTTTCTTT.

This clone has only one observation. The J gene is TRBJ2-5, the V gene TRBV11-2; 10 nucleotides line up with TRBD2. Germline V gene lookup returns CDR1 SGHAT and CDR2 FQNNGV. The CDR3 spans 16 residues. The V segment lost 2 bases and the J segment 3 bases; nucleotides outside the gene matches: 6. The CDR3 loop is CASSLTSGTLKETQYF. CDR3 bases: TGTGCCAGCAGCTTAACTAGCGGGACCTTAAAAGAGACCCAGTACTTC.

As for this clone: This specimen includes other DNA sequences encoding the same CDR3. The chain uses TRBV3-1 (or the pseudogene TRBV3-2) and TRBJ1-1; possibly TRBD1 for D (6 bases). CDR1 and CDR2 (germline): LGHDT, YNNKEL (reference sequence). The CDR3 is made up of 11 amino acids. The V end lost 10 bases, the J end lost 5 bases, and 11 bases lay between the germline ends. The CDR3: CATRGGTEAFF. CDR3 sequence (DNA): TGTGCCACGAGGGGGGGGACTGAAGCTTTCTTT.

The chain recombines TRBV3-1 (or the pseudogene TRBV3-2) with TRBJ2-1; 8 bases map to TRBD2. V was pared by 1 base and J by 7 bases, with 12 bases of the junction left unmatched. This CDR3 spans 17 amino acids. Germline values: CDR1 LGHDT, CDR2 YNNKEL (reference sequence). DNA for the CDR3: TGTGCCAGCAGCCAAGGTCCTGTGGCGGGAGGTGGGAATGAGCAGTTCTTC. It translates to CASSQGPVAGGGNEQFF.

The gene calls are TRBV28 and TRBJ1-4, with D perhaps matching TRBD1 (6 bases). This CDR3 region has 14 residues. Trimming shortened V by 6 bases and J by 8 bases, and 16 bases separated the two germline ends. Per germline, CDR1 MDHEN and CDR2 SYDVKM. The chain's CDR3 is CASSVGGREEKLFF. The CDR3 DNA sequence: TGTGCCAGCAGCGTAGGGGGGAGGGAGGAAAAACTGTTTTTT.

V usage is TRBV9 and J usage is TRBJ1-6; possible D gene TRBD1, 5 bases. Between the trimmed V and J ends, which lost 4 bases and 8 bases, there was a span of 10 bases. Germline lookup yields CDR1 SGDLS and CDR2 YYNGEE. The CDR3 runs 13 residues. CDR3 in DNA: TGTGCCAGCAGCACTTTACAGGATTCACCCCTCCACTTT. Its protein product is CASSTLQDSPLHF.

In nucleotides, the CDR3 is TGTGCCAGCAGAGGGGACGGGGGGACTGAAGCTTTCTTT. Its translation is CASRGDGGTEAFF. V and J are TRBV2 and TRBJ1-1; D might be TRBD1 (5 bases). The CDR3 runs 13 residues. Between the trimmed V and J ends, which lost 6 bases and 5 bases, there was a span of 13 bases. Germline V gene data show CDR1 as SNHLY and CDR2 as FYNNEI.

The chain employs TRBV6-2 or TRBV6-3 and TRBJ2-7; TRBD2 is a possible D gene (5 bases). CDR3 length equals 13 residues. Germline loops: CDR1 MNHEY, CDR2 SVGEGT. Trimming removed 5 bases at V and 3 bases at J, with 11 bases between. The CDR3 loop reads CASSLTSFYEQYF. The DNA for the CDR3 is TGTGCCAGCAGTCTTACTAGTTTCTACGAGCAGTACTTC.

The gene calls are TRBV19 and TRBJ1-2, with TRBD1 matching 9 bases. V lost 3 bases and J lost 4; bases outside the gene matches: 3. Germline CDR1 reads LNHDA; CDR2 reads SQIVND (reference sequence). The CDR3 runs to 14 residues. In DNA, the CDR3 is TGTGCCAGTAGTATCTCGGGACAGGGCTATGGCTACACCTTC. It is translated as CASSISGQGYGYTF.

The V gene is TRBV6-5, the J gene TRBJ1-4; D gene ambiguous. In germline, CDR1 is MNHEY, CDR2 SVGAGI. V lost 7 bases to trimming and J lost 3 bases, with 12 bases between them. The CDR3 spans 14 residues. The CDR3 protein is CASKTRSPNEKLFF. In DNA form, the CDR3 reads TGTGCCAGCAAAACGCGCTCCCCTAATGAAAAACTGTTTTTT.

The gene calls are TRBV7-2 and TRBJ2-7, with a weak D call TRBD2 (7 bases). Germline V gene data show CDR1 as SGHTA and CDR2 as FQGNSA. The CDR3 consists of 14 residues. V lost 1 base and J 2 bases, leaving 9 bases between the germline ends. The CDR3 protein is CASSLGGGPYEQYF. The CDR3 coding sequence is TGTGCCAGCAGCTTAGGGGGGGGGCCCTACGAGCAGTACTTC.

The chain is built from TRBV24-1 and TRBJ2-1, with D perhaps TRBD2 (6 bases). This CDR3 has 15 amino acids. V was pared by 4 bases and J by 2 bases, with 11 bases between. Germline V gene sequence: CDR1 KGHDR, CDR2 SFDVKD. Here the CDR3 reads CATSDWDSPYNEQFF. Here the CDR3 DNA reads TGTGCCACCAGTGACTGGGACTCCCCCTACAATGAGCAGTTCTTC.

The V call is TRBV30, the J call TRBJ1-6; the match to TRBD1 covers 7 bases. V lost 4 bases, J lost 15 bases, and 9 bases stayed unmatched. This CDR3 comprises 12 residues. CDR1 GTSNPN and CDR2 SVGIG come from the germline V gene (reference sequence). CDR3 in DNA: TGTGCCTGGACTCCCCTACAGGGGCTCCTCCACTTT. This gives the protein CAWTPLQGLLHF.

The chain's CDR3 is CASRGQLSTDTQYF. Written as DNA, the CDR3 is TGTGCCAGCAGAGGACAGCTCAGCACAGATACGCAGTATTTT. This sequence joins TRBV6-6 and TRBJ2-3, with a possible D match to TRBD1 (6 bases). The germline CDR1 and CDR2 sequences are MNHNY and SVGAGI (reference sequence). V lost 6 bases, J lost 0 bases, and 10 bases lay in between. The CDR3 runs to 14 residues.

The chain carries TRBV30 and TRBJ2-3; TRBD2 might be the D (6 bases). Trimming left V 5 bases short and J 2 bases short, with 17 bases between. The germline V gene encodes CDR1 GTSNPN and CDR2 SVGIG (reference sequence). The CDR3 loop spans 15 amino acids. DNA of the CDR3: TGTGCCTGGGGGGACCACTCGGGACTCACAGATACGCAGTATTTT. As protein: CAWGDHSGLTDTQYF.

This CDR3 is CASSQDPSTSEQYF. CDR3 nucleotides: TGCGCCAGCAGCCAAGACCCATCTACGTCCGAGCAGTACTTC. This chain uses TRBV4-1 with TRBJ2-7, with D unclear. Germline assignment: CDR1 MGHRA and CDR2 YSYEKL. V shed 0 bases and J shed 6 bases, with 12 bases lying between them. The CDR3 is 14 amino acids.

This chain uses TRBV7-3 with TRBJ2-1; D is possibly TRBD1 (6 bases). This CDR3 comprises 14 residues. V shed 8 bases and J shed 5 bases, with 16 bases lying between them. CDR1 and CDR2 (germline): SGHTA, FQGTGA. This CDR3 reads CASALGQLDNEQFF. The CDR3 region has the DNA TGTGCCAGCGCCCTAGGACAGTTAGACAATGAGCAGTTCTTC.

The V and J genes are TRBV14 and TRBJ2-4, with 11 nucleotides matching TRBD1. Per the germline V gene, CDR1 is SGHDN and CDR2 is FVKESK. The CDR3 is 16 amino acids. Trimming cost V 4 bases and J 7 bases; bases outside gene matches: 9. CDR3 protein: CASSPRTGGALNIQYF. The CDR3 region has the DNA TGTGCCAGCAGCCCACGGACAGGGGGCGCTTTGAACATTCAGTACTTC.

This clone showed up just a few times. The DNA of the CDR3 is TGTGCCAGCAGCGTTCCCGGACAGGGTCGAAGGGGGGAAGACACTGAAGCTTTCTTT. It encodes CASSVPGQGRRGEDTEAFF. This sequence joins TRBV2 and TRBJ1-1, with TRBD1 identical over 8 bases. CDR3 length equals 19 residues. Germline V gives CDR1 SNHLY, CDR2 FYNNEI. The V segment lost 6 bases and the J segment 3 bases; nucleotides outside the gene matches: 21.

The chain employs TRBV9 and TRBJ2-3, with 8 bases lining up with TRBD2. The trim removed 3 bases at V and 4 bases at J, leaving 10 bases unmatched. This CDR3 contains 16 residues. The V gene's germline CDR1 is SGDLS and CDR2 YYNGEE. DNA of the CDR3: TGTGCCAGCAGCGAATCAGCGGGAGATAGCGCAGATACGCAGTATTTT. Translated: CASSESAGDSADTQYF.

V usage is TRBV11-2 and J usage is TRBJ2-3; D call uncertain. Germline CDR1 SGHAT, CDR2 FQNNGV. This CDR3 has 11 amino acids. V shed 3 bases and J shed 6 bases, with 4 bases lying between them. CDR3 residues: CASSFPDTQYF. The CDR3 nucleotides read TGTGCCAGCAGCTTCCCGGATACGCAGTATTTT.

This clone was seen a few times. This chain connects TRBV7-2 to TRBJ1-6, with 11 bases identical to TRBD1. Germline CDR1 SGHTA, CDR2 FQGNSA. The V and J ends lost 4 bases and 11 bases, in that order; junction bases with no gene match: 7. This CDR3 has 15 amino acids. CDR3 bases: TGTGCCAGCAGCTATAGGACAGGGGGCCAGACACCCCTCCACTTT. Its translation: CASSYRTGGQTPLHF.